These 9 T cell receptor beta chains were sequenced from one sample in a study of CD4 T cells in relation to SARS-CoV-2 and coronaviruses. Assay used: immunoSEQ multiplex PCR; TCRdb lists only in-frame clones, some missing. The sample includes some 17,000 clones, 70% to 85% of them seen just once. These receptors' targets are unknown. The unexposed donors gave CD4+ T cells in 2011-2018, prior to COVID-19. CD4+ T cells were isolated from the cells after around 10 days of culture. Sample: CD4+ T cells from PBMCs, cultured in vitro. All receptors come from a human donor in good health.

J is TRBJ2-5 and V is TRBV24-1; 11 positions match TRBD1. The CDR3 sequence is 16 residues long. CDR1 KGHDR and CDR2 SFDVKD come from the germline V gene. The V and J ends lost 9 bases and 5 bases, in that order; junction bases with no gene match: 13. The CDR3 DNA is TGTGCCACCGGTAGTGAGGACAGGGGGCTCGAGGAGACCCAGTACTTC. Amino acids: CATGSEDRGLEETQYF.

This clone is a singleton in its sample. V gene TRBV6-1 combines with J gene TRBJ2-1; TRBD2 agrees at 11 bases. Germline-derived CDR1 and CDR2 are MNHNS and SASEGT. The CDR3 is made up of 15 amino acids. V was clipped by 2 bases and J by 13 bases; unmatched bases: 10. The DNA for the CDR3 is TGTGCCAGCAGTGAATCCCCACTAGCGGGAGTCCCCCAGTTCTTC. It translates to CASSESPLAGVPQFF.

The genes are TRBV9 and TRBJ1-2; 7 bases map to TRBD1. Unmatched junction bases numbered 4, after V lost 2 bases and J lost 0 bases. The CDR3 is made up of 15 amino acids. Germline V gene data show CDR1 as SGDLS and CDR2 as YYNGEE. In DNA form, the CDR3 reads TGTGCCAGCAGCGTGATGACAGGGACTAACTATGGCTACACCTTC. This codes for CASSVMTGTNYGYTF.

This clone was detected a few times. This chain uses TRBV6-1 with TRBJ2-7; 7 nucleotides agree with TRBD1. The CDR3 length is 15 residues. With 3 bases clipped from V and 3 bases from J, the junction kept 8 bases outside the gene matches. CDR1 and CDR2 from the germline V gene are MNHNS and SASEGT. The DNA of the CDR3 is TGTGCCAGCAGTGACCGAGGACAGGAGAACTACGAGCAGTACTTC. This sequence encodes CASSDRGQENYEQYF.

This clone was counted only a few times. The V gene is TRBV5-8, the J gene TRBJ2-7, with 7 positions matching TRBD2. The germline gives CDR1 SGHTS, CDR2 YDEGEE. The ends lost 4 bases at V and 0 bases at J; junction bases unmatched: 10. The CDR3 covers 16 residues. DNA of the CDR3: TGTGCCAGCAGCCCAGCGGGACTCCGCCTCTCCTACGAGCAGTACTTC. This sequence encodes CASSPAGLRLSYEQYF. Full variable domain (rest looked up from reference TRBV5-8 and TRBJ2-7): EAGVTQSPTHLIKTRGQQATLRCSPISGHTSVYWYQQALGLGLQFLLWYDEGEERNRGNFPPRFSGRQFPNYSSELNVNALELEDSALYLCASSPAGLRLSYEQYFGPGTRLTVT.

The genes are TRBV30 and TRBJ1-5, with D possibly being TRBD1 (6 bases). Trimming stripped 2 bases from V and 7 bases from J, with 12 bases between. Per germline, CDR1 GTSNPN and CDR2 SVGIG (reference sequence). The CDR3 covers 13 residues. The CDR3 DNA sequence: TGTGCCTGGAGTCCCCACAGGGTACAGCCCCAGCATTTT. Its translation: CAWSPHRVQPQHF.

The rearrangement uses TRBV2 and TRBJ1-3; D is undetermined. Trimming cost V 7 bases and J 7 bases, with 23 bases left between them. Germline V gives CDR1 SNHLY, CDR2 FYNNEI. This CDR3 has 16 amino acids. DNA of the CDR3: TGTGCCAGCAAGGACCGGACTTTCCTATCGTGGAACACCATATATTTT. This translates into CASKDRTFLSWNTIYF.

CDR3 sequence: CASSEQVSGNTIYF. The CDR3 nucleotides are TGCGCCAGCAGTGAGCAAGTCTCTGGAAACACCATATATTTT. The chain recombines TRBV10-1 with TRBJ1-3; D gene unclear. This CDR3 is 14 amino acids long. V lost 2 bases and J lost 0, with 5 bases in between. Germline CDR1 WNHNN, CDR2 SYGVQD (reference sequence).

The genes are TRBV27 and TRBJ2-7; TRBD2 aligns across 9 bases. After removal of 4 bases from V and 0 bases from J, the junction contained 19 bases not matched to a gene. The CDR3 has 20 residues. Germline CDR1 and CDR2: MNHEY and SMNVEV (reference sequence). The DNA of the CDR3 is TGTGCCAGCAGTTCACTTCCCGGGACTAGCTCCCCTCTTGGCTCCTACGAGCAGTACTTC. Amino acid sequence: CASSSLPGTSSPLGSYEQYF.